The 30 T cell receptor beta chains below all came from one sample that was sequenced in a study of T cell responses to AZD1222 COVID-19 vaccine. Data came from immunoSEQ multiplex PCR; TCRdb stores just in-frame clones and leaves some out. The sample records roughly 100,000 clones, roughly 84% being singletons. Sequencing used peripheral blood, obtained on day 0 of AZD1222 vaccination. The source of these receptors is an adult in good health.

The V and J genes are TRBV6-5 and TRBJ1-1; maybe TRBD1 (5 bases). Germline CDR1 is MNHEY and CDR2 is SVGAGI. V was cut by 2 bases and J by 4 bases, with 14 bases left in between. The length of the CDR3 is 15 residues. CDR3 nucleotide sequence: TGTGCCAGCAGTTACAAGTCCCGGCAGGGCACTGAAGCTTTCTTT. Amino acid sequence: CASSYKSRQGTEAFF.

This chain uses TRBV7-9 with TRBJ2-1; D unclear. Germline V gives CDR1 SEHNR, CDR2 FQNEAQ (reference sequence). Trimming shortened V by 5 bases and J by 9 bases, and 11 bases separated the two germline ends. This CDR3 spans 12 amino acids. CDR3 residues: CASSLVSTEQFF. CDR3 bases: TGTGCCAGCAGCCTAGTCTCCACTGAGCAGTTCTTC.

This sequence joins TRBV5-1 and TRBJ1-5, with D perhaps matching TRBD1 (5 bases). The CDR3 contains 13 residues. Trimming shortened V by 4 bases and J by 3 bases, and 8 bases separated the two germline ends. The V gene's germline CDR1 is SGHRS and CDR2 YFSETQ. The CDR3, as DNA: TGCGCCAGCAGCCAGGACAACAATCAGCCCCAGCATTTT. This sequence encodes CASSQDNNQPQHF.

The chain combines TRBV20-1 with TRBJ1-6; TRBD1 might be the D (5 bases). Germline assignment: CDR1 DFQATT and CDR2 SNEGSKA (reference sequence). The CDR3 covers 16 residues. Trimming took off 3 bases at V and 7 bases at J, with 19 bases between the two ends. The CDR3 region has the DNA TGCAGTGCTAGTAGCCTGAAAAGGGGCTCAAATTCACCCCTCCACTTT. Translation gives CSASSLKRGSNSPLHF.

In its sample, this clone was seen once. The gene calls are TRBV5-1 and TRBJ1-2; no definite D call. Trimming stripped 5 bases from V and 13 bases from J, with 27 bases between. This CDR3 region has 15 residues. CDR1 is SGHRS and CDR2 is YFSETQ in the germline V gene. Here the CDR3 reads CASRPGDDEIGCGTF. CDR3 nucleotides: TGCGCCAGCAGACCCGGAGACGACGAAATTGGGTGTGGCACCTTC.

The chain combines TRBV5-4 with TRBJ1-2; TRBD1 is a possible D gene (5 bases). The germline gives CDR1 SGHNT, CDR2 YYREEE (reference sequence). The V end lost 0 bases, the J end lost 6 bases, and 18 bases lay between the germline ends. The CDR3 is 16 residues long. CDR3: CASSLGAGTGLNGYTF. CDR3 DNA: TGTGCCAGCAGCTTGGGGGCAGGGACCGGGCTCAATGGCTACACCTTC.

The genes are TRBV29-1 and TRBJ1-1; D gene unclear. CDR3 length: 12 residues. Trimming removed 4 bases from V and 1 base from J, with 7 bases in between. Germline CDR1 and CDR2: SQVTM and ANQGSEA. The DNA for the CDR3 is TGCAGCGTTGTTGAGTCGAACACTGAAGCTTTCTTT. It is translated as CSVVESNTEAFF.

The chain couples TRBV11-3 to TRBJ1-1, with TRBD1 identical over 7 bases. This CDR3 spans 13 amino acids. Germline-derived CDR1 and CDR2 are SGHNT and YENEEA. Trimming took 6 bases from V and 7 from J; bases not matched to a gene: 8. The CDR3 reads CASSSSGGNEAFF. Here the CDR3 DNA reads TGTGCCAGCAGTTCGTCAGGGGGAAATGAAGCTTTCTTT. Full variable domain (rest looked up from reference TRBV11-3 and TRBJ1-1): EAGVVQSPRYKIIEKKQPVAFWCNPISGHNTLYWYLQNLGQGPELLIRYENEEAVDDSQLPKDRFSAERLKGVDSTLKIQPAELGDSAVYLCASSSSGGNEAFFGQGTRLTVV.

The chain combines TRBV7-8 with TRBJ2-3, with D unclear. Trimming took 5 bases from V and 2 from J, leaving 17 bases between them. The CDR3 length is 16 residues. CDR1 is SGHVS and CDR2 is FQNEAQ in the germline V gene. Here the CDR3 DNA reads TGTGCCAGCAGCCCCACTTGGACGATCGTCACAGATACGCAGTATTTT. It specifies CASSPTWTIVTDTQYF.

As regards this clone: Other nucleotide sequences in the sample specify the same CDR3. The chain couples TRBV5-1 to TRBJ1-1; no clear D. The CDR3 loop spans 14 amino acids. The germline V and J ends were trimmed by 0 bases and 0 bases, with 6 bases remaining between them. The germline V gene has CDR1 SGHRS and CDR2 YFSETQ. The CDR3 reads CASSLGPVNTEAFF. CDR3 bases: TGCGCCAGCAGCTTGGGACCTGTGAACACTGAAGCTTTCTTT.

On this clone: The sample contains more than one DNA sequence encoding this CDR3. The V gene is TRBV18, the J gene TRBJ1-2; no reliable D call. The CDR3 runs 13 residues. Germline loops: CDR1 KGHSH, CDR2 LQKENI. V was cut by 0 bases and J by 6 bases, with 8 bases left in between. The CDR3 DNA sequence: TGTGCCAGCTCACCACCGGCGGGGAATGGCTACACCTTC. Protein: CASSPPAGNGYTF.

The chain couples TRBV7-9 to TRBJ2-7, with 10 bases fitting TRBD2. The junction had 3 bases not matched to a gene; V was cut back by 1 base and J by 3 bases. Germline CDR1 and CDR2: SEHNR and FQNEAQ (reference sequence). This CDR3 spans 15 amino acids. The CDR3 loop is CASSLGGLADYEQYF. The CDR3 coding sequence is TGTGCCAGCAGCTTAGGCGGACTAGCGGACTACGAGCAGTACTTC.

This clone was seen more than once but under ten times. The chain joins TRBV11-2 to TRBJ1-4; maybe TRBD1 (5 bases). Trimming took 8 bases from V and 0 from J, leaving 10 bases between them. Germline V lookup: CDR1 SGHAT, CDR2 FQNNGV. The CDR3 consists of 14 residues. This CDR3 is CASRSGATNEKLFF. DNA of the CDR3: TGTGCCAGCCGTTCGGGGGCAACTAATGAAAAACTGTTTTTT.

V and J are TRBV10-3 and TRBJ1-5; D possibly corresponds to TRBD1 (5 bases). V was cut by 0 bases and J by 0 bases, with 9 bases left in between. The CDR3 covers 16 residues. Per germline, CDR1 ENHRY and CDR2 SYGVKD. In DNA form, the CDR3 reads TGTGCCATCAGTGAGTCTGGCAGGGATAGCAATCAGCCCCAGCATTTT. Protein: CAISESGRDSNQPQHF.

The chain recombines TRBV5-8 with TRBJ2-1, with 9 bases identical to TRBD2. The CDR3 is made up of 15 amino acids. The V gene end was trimmed by 4 bases and the J gene end by 0 bases; junction bases not matched to a gene: 2. Germline V gene data show CDR1 as SGHTS and CDR2 as YDEGEE. The CDR3 DNA reads TGTGCCAGCAGCCCGACTAGCGGCTCCTACAATGAGCAGTTCTTC. Translating gives CASSPTSGSYNEQFF.

V usage is TRBV2 and J usage is TRBJ1-5; tentatively, D is TRBD1 (6 bases). CDR1 and CDR2 (germline): SNHLY, FYNNEI. This CDR3 region has 15 residues. V lost 10 bases and J 6 bases, leaving 22 bases between the germline ends. CDR3: CATSIGQGRFQPQHF. The CDR3 bases are TGTGCCACCTCAATCGGCCAGGGGAGGTTTCAGCCCCAGCATTTT.

V is TRBV18 and J is TRBJ1-5; no clear D gene. CDR1 is KGHSH and CDR2 is LQKENI in the germline V gene. Trimming cost V 2 bases and J 4 bases, with 9 bases left between them. This CDR3 is built from 14 residues. CDR3 bases: TGTGCCAGCTCACCAGGTGTCGTGAATCAGCCCCAGCATTTT. Its protein product is CASSPGVVNQPQHF.

This clone has just one count. The chain couples TRBV3-1 (or the pseudogene TRBV3-2) to TRBJ2-1; D is perhaps TRBD2 (5 bases). Germline V gene sequence: CDR1 LGHDT, CDR2 YNNKEL (reference sequence). V gave up 4 bases and J gave up 7 bases, with 23 bases separating them. CDR3 size: 17 residues. CDR3 nucleotide sequence: TGTGCCAGCAGCCTCATAAGCGTGGGAGCTAGATTAAATGAGCAGTTCTTC. This encodes CASSLISVGARLNEQFF.

The chain is built from TRBV12-3 or TRBV12-4 and TRBJ1-2; TRBD1 matches at 7 bases. Germline trimming cut 3 bases from V and 8 bases from J; bases unmatched to any gene: 6. The CDR3 consists of 13 residues. The CDR3 DNA reads as TGTGCCAGCAGTTTCGGACAGGTTCAGGGCTACACCTTC. This gives the protein CASSFGQVQGYTF.

The CDR3 region has the DNA TGTGCCACCCTCCCAACAGGGTCCTCCTACGAGCAGTACTTC. This encodes CATLPTGSSYEQYF. The J gene is TRBJ2-7, the V gene TRBV28, with D perhaps TRBD1 (6 bases). V was shortened by 10 bases and J by 0 bases, with 16 bases between the two germline ends. CDR1 and CDR2 (germline): MDHEN, SYDVKM. CDR3 length equals 14 residues.

This rearrangement joins TRBV6-1 to TRBJ1-5; D possibly corresponds to TRBD1 (5 bases). V lost 3 bases to trimming and J lost 5 bases, with 8 bases between them. The germline V gene has CDR1 MNHNS and CDR2 SASEGT. This CDR3 region has 13 residues. CDR3: CASSDRVDQPQHF. In nucleotides, the CDR3 is TGTGCCAGCAGTGACAGGGTGGATCAGCCCCAGCATTTT.

This clone was observed a few times. This chain connects TRBV12-5 to TRBJ2-3; D uncertain. The V gene's germline CDR1 is LGHNT and CDR2 FRNRAP. The CDR3 extends over 11 amino acids. The V gene lost 7 bases and the J gene lost 4 bases, with 6 bases spanning the gap. DNA of the CDR3: TGTGCTAGTGTCACAGCAGATACGCAGTATTTT. It codes for CASVTADTQYF.

This chain links TRBV5-1 with TRBJ2-3; D is undetermined. This CDR3 region has 16 residues. The V and J ends lost 1 base and 0 bases respectively, with 12 bases between them. The V gene's germline CDR1 is SGHRS and CDR2 YFSETQ. The CDR3 region is CASSLSELESTDTQYF. CDR3 sequence (DNA): TGCGCCAGCAGCTTGTCTGAGTTGGAAAGCACAGATACGCAGTATTTT. Using reference TRBV5-1 and TRBJ2-3 for the parts outside the CDR3, the full variable domain is KAGVTQTPRYLIKTRGQQVTLSCSPISGHRSVSWYQQTPGQGLQFLFEYFSETQRNKGNFPGRFSGRQFSNSRSEMNVSTLELGDSALYLCASSLSELESTDTQYFGPGTRLTVL.

This clone was counted once. This chain links TRBV30 with TRBJ2-7; 7 nucleotides align to TRBD1. Germline CDR1 and CDR2: GTSNPN and SVGIG (reference sequence). The V segment lost 1 base and the J segment 6 bases; nucleotides outside the gene matches: 3. The CDR3 contains 12 residues. The CDR3 is CAWSGQGSEQYF. The CDR3 coding sequence is TGTGCCTGGAGTGGACAGGGATCCGAGCAGTACTTC.

The genes are TRBV1 and TRBJ2-1; TRBD2, the table's D call, lacks a check against the DNA. TRBV1 is a known pseudogene. The CDR3 has 16 amino acids. CDR3 sequence: CTSSQAPFGSFGEQFF. For the CDR3, the DNA is TGCACCAGCAGCCAAGCCCCCTTCGGGAGCTTCGGTGAGCAGTTCTTC.

The chain recombines TRBV9 with TRBJ2-2; TRBD1 aligns across 8 bases. CDR3 size: 15 residues. V was clipped by 1 base and J by 7 bases; unmatched bases: 6. Germline loops: CDR1 SGDLS, CDR2 YYNGEE. CDR3 loop: CASSVTGGAVGELFF. CDR3 DNA sequence: TGTGCCAGCAGCGTAACAGGGGGTGCCGTCGGGGAGCTGTTTTTT.

The rearrangement joins TRBV5-6 to TRBJ1-1; D ambiguous. The germline V gene has CDR1 SGHDT and CDR2 YYEEEE. The CDR3 spans 14 residues. V lost 0 bases and J lost 1, with 7 bases in between. The CDR3 sequence: CASSLGVTNTEAFF. The CDR3 nucleotides are TGTGCCAGCAGCTTGGGCGTGACGAACACTGAAGCTTTCTTT.

The V and J genes are TRBV30 and TRBJ2-5; D ambiguous. There are 11 residues in the CDR3. Trimming removed 0 bases from V and 7 bases from J, with 6 bases in between. Germline V gene data show CDR1 as GTSNPN and CDR2 as SVGIG (reference sequence). The chain's CDR3 is CAWSVVGTQYF. The CDR3 DNA follows: TGTGCCTGGAGTGTTGTCGGGACCCAGTACTTC. Supplemented by reference TRBV30 and TRBJ2-5, the full variable domain reads SQTIHQWPATLVQPVGSPLSLECTVEGTSNPNLYWYRQAAGRGLQLLFYSVGIGQISSEVPQNLSASRPQDRQFILSSKKLLLSDSGFYLCAWSVVGTQYFGPGTRLLVL.

The chain links TRBV5-1 to TRBJ1-1; D is undetermined. The CDR3 covers 16 residues. Germline V CDR1 and CDR2: SGHRS, YFSETQ. Trimming cost V 4 bases and J 4 bases, with 20 bases left between them. Here the CDR3 DNA reads TGCGCCAGCAGCCTTACCCGGCAGGCCGTTGGCACTGAAGCTTTCTTT. This encodes CASSLTRQAVGTEAFF. Together with reference TRBV5-1 and TRBJ1-1, the CDR3 gives the full variable domain: KAGVTQTPRYLIKTRGQQVTLSCSPISGHRSVSWYQQTPGQGLQFLFEYFSETQRNKGNFPGRFSGRQFSNSRSEMNVSTLELGDSALYLCASSLTRQAVGTEAFFGQGTRLTVV.

This chain joins TRBV9 and TRBJ2-7, with 7 nucleotides matching TRBD2. There are 13 residues in the CDR3. CDR1 is SGDLS, CDR2 YYNGEE, per germline. J was trimmed by 3 bases and V by 3 bases; bases with no gene match: 3. CDR3 sequence (DNA): TGTGCCAGCAGCGGTCCTAGCGGCTACGAGCAGTACTTC. Protein product: CASSGPSGYEQYF. Variable domain in full (rest from reference TRBV9 and TRBJ2-7): DSGVTQTPKHLITATGQRVTLRCSPRSGDLSVYWYQQSLDQGLQFLIQYYNGEERAKGNILERFSAQQFPDLHSELNLSSLELGDSALYFCASSGPSGYEQYFGPGTRLTVT.